One sample yielded the 20 T cell receptor beta chains listed below, sequenced in a study of regulatory T cells in long-lasting Graves disease. Investigators prepared the TCR beta libraries by applying iRepertoire HTBI primers and Arm-PCR of CDR3 regions. One entry per CDR3 protein results from TCRdb running MiXCR on the multiplex PCR reads. The sample carries under 450,000 distinct CDR3 sequences, roughly 12% recorded once. Regarding time point: newly diagnosed GD, antithyroid drugs for less than 3 months. Generation of the TCR library employed RNA extracted from PBMCs. The same data also contributed to another study, on T cells in Graves' hyperthyroidism and ophthalmopathy.

Here the sequenced sample was peripheral blood mononuclear cells (PBMCs), taken at new diagnosis, from a patient treated with antithyroid drugs. The receptors were sampled from a woman under 30 with Graves disease.

This clonotype occurred many times. This CDR3 reads CASSPNTDTQYF. As DNA, the CDR3 is TGTGCCAGCAGTCCAAACACAGATACGCAGTATTTT. The rearrangement joins TRBV2 to TRBJ2-3; no reliable D call. The ends were cut back, 5 bases at V and 2 bases at J, with 5 bases in the middle. Per germline, CDR1 SNHLY and CDR2 FYNNEI. The CDR3 extends over 12 amino acids. Drawing the rest from reference TRBV2 and TRBJ2-3, the complete variable domain is EPEVTQTPSHQVTQMGQEVILRCVPISNHLYFYWYRQILGQKVEFLVSFYNNEISEKSEIFDDQFSVERPDGSNFTLKIRSTKLEDSAMYFCASSPNTDTQYFGPGTRLTVL.

This clonotype was picked up many times. This CDR3 reads CSVDGTTSGSTDTQYF. CDR3 bases: TGCAGCGTCGACGGGACCACTAGCGGCAGCACAGATACGCAGTATTTT. The chain links TRBV29-1 to TRBJ2-3; 8 nucleotides line up with TRBD2. Germline V gives CDR1 SQVTM, CDR2 ANQGSEA. With 6 bases clipped from V and 0 bases from J, the junction kept 11 bases outside the gene matches. The CDR3 sequence is 16 residues long.

The chain links TRBV4-1 to TRBJ1-5, with D possibly matching TRBD1 (5 bases). CDR1 MGHRA and CDR2 YSYEKL come from the germline V gene. The CDR3 is 17 residues long. V lost 0 bases, J lost 2 bases, and 14 bases lay in between. The CDR3 nucleotides read TGCGCCAGCAGCCAAGAAGTTCGGCAAGGGGGCAATCAGCCCCAGCATTTT. As protein: CASSQEVRQGGNQPQHF.

This clonotype was seen repeatedly, ten times or more. The J gene is TRBJ1-6, the V gene TRBV7-2, with unresolved D. Trimming removed 1 base from V and 0 bases from J, with 10 bases in between. CDR1 and CDR2 (germline): SGHTA, FQGNSA. CDR3 length: 17 residues. CDR3 coding DNA: TGTGCCAGCAGCTTAGTAGGAGGCGGCTCCTATAATTCACCCCTCCACTTT. Translating it yields CASSLVGGGSYNSPLHF.

Ten or more counts support this clonotype. The rearrangement uses TRBV11-2 and TRBJ1-4; a possible D gene is TRBD1 (6 bases). Germline lookup yields CDR1 SGHAT and CDR2 FQNNGV. With 3 bases removed from V and 10 bases from J, the gap between germline ends came to 15 bases. The CDR3 is made up of 14 amino acids. The CDR3 region is CASSFSGELGKLFF. The CDR3 nucleotides read TGTGCCAGCAGCTTCTCAGGGGAACTTGGAAAACTGTTTTTT.

This chain joins TRBV10-3 and TRBJ2-1, with 8 bases identical to TRBD2. The CDR3 has 13 residues. Germline trimming cut 8 bases from V and 4 bases from J; bases unmatched to any gene: 4. Germline CDR1 is ENHRY and CDR2 is SYGVKD. The CDR3 spells CAIRASGYNEQFF. The DNA of the CDR3 is TGTGCCATCCGGGCTAGCGGGTACAATGAGCAGTTCTTC.

The chain carries TRBV28 and TRBJ2-7; D not certain. CDR1 is MDHEN, CDR2 SYDVKM, per germline. The CDR3 loop spans 16 amino acids. Trimming took 5 bases from V and 0 from J, leaving 17 bases between them. The CDR3 DNA follows: TGTGCCAGCAGTCTAACTGTTTTGCGGATCTCCTACGAGCAGTACTTC. Translated, it gives CASSLTVLRISYEQYF.

This clonotype was counted a few times. This chain joins TRBV19 and TRBJ1-1, with D hard to call. Germline-derived CDR1 and CDR2 are LNHDA and SQIVND (reference sequence). This CDR3 has 14 amino acids. Between the trimmed V and J ends, which lost 8 bases and 4 bases, there was a span of 17 bases. The CDR3 DNA reads as TGTGCCAGTCAAATTGGCCCGGGGTCCACTGAAGCTTTCTTT. As protein: CASQIGPGSTEAFF.

This clonotype was counted at least ten times. The gene calls are TRBV18 and TRBJ2-2, with D perhaps TRBD1 (5 bases). The V gene lost 1 base and the J gene lost 0 bases, with 9 bases spanning the gap. Germline values: CDR1 KGHSH, CDR2 LQKENI. The CDR3 runs to 16 residues. In DNA form, the CDR3 reads TGTGCCAGCTCACCACGATTGACAGCGAACACCGGGGAGCTGTTTTTT. This translates into CASSPRLTANTGELFF.

The chain combines TRBV6-2 or TRBV6-3 with TRBJ2-3; D is unresolved. The V gene lost 0 bases and the J gene lost 5 bases, with 15 bases spanning the gap. Germline V gene lookup returns CDR1 MNHEY and CDR2 SVGEGT. This CDR3 spans 16 amino acids. CDR3 amino acids: CASSYSMLATVDTQYF. Written as DNA, the CDR3 is TGTGCCAGCAGTTACTCGATGTTGGCGACCGTAGATACGCAGTATTTT.

This clonotype was observed a few times. This chain joins TRBV28 and TRBJ1-1, with D unclear. The CDR3 has 12 residues. Per germline, CDR1 MDHEN and CDR2 SYDVKM. V lost 2 bases, J lost 4 bases, and 5 bases lay in between. CDR3 sequence reads: CASSLTITEAFF. The DNA of the CDR3 is TGTGCCAGCAGTTTAACAATCACTGAAGCTTTCTTT.

This clonotype was counted at least ten times. The chain combines TRBV20-1 with TRBJ2-5, with TRBD1 as a possible D gene (6 bases). The germline V gene has CDR1 DFQATT and CDR2 SNEGSKA (reference sequence). The CDR3 is made up of 16 amino acids. V lost 0 bases and J 1 base, leaving 15 bases between the germline ends. The DNA for the CDR3 is TGCAGTGCTAGAGATCGAGGACAGTCTATCCAAGAGACCCAGTACTTC. Its protein product is CSARDRGQSIQETQYF.

The sample holds a few counts of this clonotype. V and J are TRBV5-4 and TRBJ2-1, with 10 bases fitting TRBD2. The CDR3 totals 15 residues. J was trimmed by 4 bases and V by 4 bases; bases with no gene match: 5. From germline, CDR1 is SGHNT and CDR2 YYREEE (reference sequence). This chain's CDR3 is CASSLLAGDYNEQFF. Here the CDR3 DNA reads TGTGCCAGCAGCCTTCTAGCGGGGGATTACAATGAGCAGTTCTTC.

This clonotype was picked up many times. The CDR3 bases are TGCAGTGCTTACTCAGGGACCCTCGGGGGGACCCAGTACTTC. Its translation: CSAYSGTLGGTQYF. V is TRBV20-1 and J is TRBJ2-1; D might be TRBD2 (6 bases). The better agreement between TRBJ2-5 and the DNA end casts doubt on the J call. The germline gives CDR1 DFQATT, CDR2 SNEGSKA (reference sequence). The CDR3 is 14 residues long.

A few counts support this clonotype. J is TRBJ2-5 and V is TRBV12-3 or TRBV12-4, with 7 bases fitting TRBD1. Unmatched junction bases numbered 10, after V lost 8 bases and J lost 4 bases. The CDR3 sequence is 14 residues long. The CDR3 region has the DNA TGTGCCAGCGCTACCAGACAGGGAACAGAGACCCAGTACTTC. Amino acids: CASATRQGTETQYF.

This clonotype occurred a few times. This chain links TRBV29-1 with TRBJ2-3, with D possibly TRBD1 on 5 matching bases. Germline-derived CDR1 and CDR2 are SQVTM and ANQGSEA. The CDR3 length is 13 residues. V was shortened by 4 bases and J by 1 base, with 9 bases between the two germline ends. The DNA of the CDR3 is TGCAGCGTTGGGGGCAGACGCACAGATACGCAGTATTTT. Its translation is CSVGGRRTDTQYF.

This clonotype was seen more than once but under ten times. For the CDR3, the DNA is TGTGCCAGCACCGACCCCCGGGCCTCTAACTATGGCTACACCTTC. Amino acid sequence: CASTDPRASNYGYTF. The chain has TRBV12-3 or TRBV12-4 and TRBJ1-2; D gene unclear. The germline V and J ends were trimmed by 7 bases and 0 bases, with 15 bases remaining between them. The CDR3 consists of 15 residues.

The chain couples TRBV28 to TRBJ1-1, with a possible D match to TRBD1 (5 bases). Germline-derived CDR1 and CDR2 are MDHEN and SYDVKM. The ends were cut back, 5 bases at V and 4 bases at J, with 8 bases in the middle. This CDR3 comprises 12 residues. The CDR3 loop reads CASSTGSTEAFF. CDR3 nucleotides: TGTGCCAGCAGTACAGGTAGCACTGAAGCTTTCTTT.

On this clonotype: Only one base separates this from a far larger clonotype, so it likely reflects a read error. Lacking the conserved final phenylalanine or tryptophan, this CDR3 likely reflects a read error. The rearrangement joins TRBV9 to TRBJ1-2; no firm D call. The CDR3 consists of 13 residues. V was cut by 0 bases and J by 2 bases, with 5 bases left in between. Germline V CDR1 and CDR2: SGDLS, YYNGEE. CDR3 protein: CASSVGGNYGYTL. The CDR3, as DNA: TGTGCCAGCAGCGTAGGCGGAAACTATGGCTACACCCTC.

The rearrangement joins TRBV18 to TRBJ2-7, with D possibly matching TRBD1 (5 bases). The CDR3 contains 14 residues. Germline CDR1 and CDR2: KGHSH and LQKENI. Trimming cost V 4 bases and J 3 bases, with 13 bases left between them. Here the CDR3 reads CASSRAGINYEQYF. The CDR3 region has the DNA TGTGCCAGCTCACGGGCAGGGATTAACTACGAGCAGTACTTC.